Given below is one TCR beta chain in context. This clonotype came up a few times. The antigen it recognizes is unknown. There are no base qualities to consult, and no much larger clone falls within one base. CDR1 and CDR2 (SEHNR, FQNEAQ) derive from the germline V gene (reference sequence). The CDR3 numbers 16 residues from cysteine through phenylalanine. Only the CDR3 region is kept as DNA, spanning 48 bases read in frame from base 1. Trimming removed 11 bases from V and 4 bases from J; the gene matches leave 17 bases unexplained. The data were obtained in a study of T-cell reconstitution after alpha-beta-depleted transplantation in children listed by TCRdb under 2016. For context, the study as a whole: The study quantitatively tracked T-cell immune reconstitution after TCRalphabeta/CD19-depleted allogeneic hematopoietic cell transplantation in children using TCR repertoire profiling.

Receptors were amplified or captured by PCR. TCRdb lists the instrument as Illumina HiSeq 2500. TCR library preparation used molecular barcoding, with unique molecular identifiers applied to normalize quantification of the TCRbeta repertoire. Starting from the raw public reads, TCRdb applied fastp trimming at Q25, assembled clones with MiXCR and retained in-frame beta chains. One record per CDR3 amino acid sequence lists the most common genes and DNA. This sample lists approximately 490,000 distinct CDR3 sequences; around 13% were detected once. About 5.6% of the sample is held by the ten biggest clonotypes.

This TCR was sampled from a human donor who donated a stem cell graft to a child with combined immunodeficiency. The chain joins TRBV7-9 to TRBJ2-5; TRBD1 fits 9 bases in the junction. The source was PBMCs from the stem cell graft donor, collected from the stem cell graft. The CDR3 here reads CAVARTGQGVAETQYF. The DNA reads TGTGCCGTCGCCAGGACGGGACAGGGTGTGGCAGAGACCCAGTACTTC.